A single sample is the source of the 27 T cell receptor beta chains below, sequenced in a study of blood T cell repertoires in COVID-19. The repertoire was sequenced with immunoSEQ multiplex PCR; TCRdb's copy has only in-frame clones and lacks some. This table has just over 250,000 clones, roughly 86% appearing once. Sequencing input: peripheral blood. Source of these receptors: a woman in her forties or fifties with acute or convalescent COVID-19.

The chain couples TRBV29-1 to TRBJ1-4; D may be TRBD1 (5 bases). Germline V lookup: CDR1 SQVTM, CDR2 ANQGSEA. The CDR3 totals 14 residues. Trimming removed 2 bases at V and 8 bases at J, with 15 bases between. DNA for the CDR3: TGCAGCGTTGAAACGCAGGGAAGACGGGAAAAACTGTTTTTT. This codes for CSVETQGRREKLFF.

The rearrangement links TRBV28 to TRBJ1-5; TRBD1 matches at 7 bases. The CDR3 length is 14 residues. Per germline, CDR1 MDHEN and CDR2 SYDVKM. Trimming cost V 10 bases and J 5 bases; bases outside gene matches: 11. The CDR3 is CATKEGAGYQPQHF. The CDR3, as DNA: TGTGCCACTAAGGAGGGGGCAGGATATCAGCCCCAGCATTTT. Full variable domain (rest looked up from reference TRBV28 and TRBJ1-5): DVKVTQSSRYLVKRTGEKVFLECVQDMDHENMFWYRQDPGLGLRLIYFSYDVKMKEKGDIPEGYSVSREKKERFSLILESASTNQTSMYLCATKEGAGYQPQHFGDGTRLSIL.

This clone appeared a few times. The chain joins TRBV4-3 to TRBJ2-1, with D possibly matching TRBD2 (6 bases). The V gene lost 1 base and the J gene lost 4 bases, with 14 bases spanning the gap. CDR3 length: 16 residues. CDR1 is LGHNA, CDR2 YSLEER, per germline. The CDR3 spells CASSQVTGDLYNEQFF. The DNA of the CDR3 is TGCGCCAGCAGCCAAGTTACGGGAGATCTATACAATGAGCAGTTCTTC.

V gene TRBV24-1 combines with J gene TRBJ1-4; D uncertain. Deletions cut 5 bases from V and 3 bases from J, with 9 bases between. CDR1 is KGHDR, CDR2 SFDVKD, per germline. This CDR3 is 14 amino acids long. CDR3 coding DNA: TGTGCCACCAGTGCCCAGGATTCTAATGAAAAACTGTTTTTT. Its protein is CATSAQDSNEKLFF.

The CDR3 DNA follows: TGTGCCATCAGGACACCCGGGCGGGTGAACACTGAAGCTTTCTTT. As protein: CAIRTPGRVNTEAFF. The gene calls are TRBV28 and TRBJ1-1; weak D call: TRBD1 (5 bases). CDR1 and CDR2 from the germline V gene are MDHEN and SYDVKM. The CDR3 is 15 amino acids. V was pared by 10 bases and J by 0 bases, with 18 bases between.

V usage is TRBV7-9 and J usage is TRBJ2-3, with TRBD2 matching over 9 bases. J gave up 0 bases and V 5 bases, and 3 bases lay outside the gene matches. Germline CDR1 SEHNR, CDR2 FQNEAQ (reference sequence). The CDR3 loop spans 15 amino acids. The CDR3 DNA is TGTGCCAGCAGCCCCGGACTAGCGAGCACAGATACGCAGTATTTT. Translating gives CASSPGLASTDTQYF.

The V call is TRBV9, the J call TRBJ2-2, with 11 positions matching TRBD2. The J segment lost 3 bases and the V segment lost 2 bases, leaving 9 bases of the junction unmatched. Germline values: CDR1 SGDLS, CDR2 YYNGEE. CDR3 size: 18 residues. In nucleotides, the CDR3 is TGTGCCAGCAGCGTCGGTAGCGGGAGGGCCGTCGACACCGGGGAGCTGTTTTTT. This translates into CASSVGSGRAVDTGELFF.

The rearrangement uses TRBV28 and TRBJ2-1; TRBD2 aligns across 8 bases. Germline assignment: CDR1 MDHEN and CDR2 SYDVKM. J was trimmed by 1 base and V by 4 bases; bases with no gene match: 15. This CDR3 has 19 residues. The chain's CDR3 is CASSSSGWALGSSYNEQFF. The CDR3 region has the DNA TGTGCCAGCAGTTCTAGCGGGTGGGCCCTGGGGTCGTCCTACAATGAGCAGTTCTTC.

This chain uses TRBV13 with TRBJ2-1; TRBD2 matches 7 bases. Germline CDR1 is PRHDT and CDR2 is FYEKMQ (reference sequence). The CDR3 is made up of 16 amino acids. The J segment lost 4 bases and the V segment lost 6 bases, leaving 12 bases of the junction unmatched. Written as DNA, the CDR3 is TGTGCCAGCAGTCGGGACTTCCGGCGGGGGTACAATGAGCAGTTCTTC. This translates into CASSRDFRRGYNEQFF.

This clone occurred once. This sample includes further DNA sequences coding for the same CDR3. The chain carries TRBV18 and TRBJ1-1, with D perhaps TRBD1 (5 bases). The CDR3 runs to 13 residues. Germline-derived CDR1 and CDR2 are KGHSH and LQKENI. V was pared by 4 bases and J by 1 base, with 7 bases between. The CDR3 here is CASSLQANTEAFF. CDR3 in DNA: TGTGCCAGCTCACTACAGGCGAACACTGAAGCTTTCTTT.

The CDR3, as DNA: TGTGCCAGCAGTGCATCGGACTTTCTAGCGGGAGGGTTAGAGGATGAGCAGTTCTTC. Residues: CASSASDFLAGGLEDEQFF. The chain couples TRBV2 to TRBJ2-1; TRBD2 aligns across 12 bases. This CDR3 region has 19 residues. V lost 4 bases and J lost 8; bases outside the gene matches: 18. CDR1 is SNHLY, CDR2 FYNNEI, per germline.

The CDR3 protein is CASNSGQGAVSLSYEQYF. The CDR3 region has the DNA TGTGCCAGCAACTCGGGACAGGGGGCCGTCTCCCTTTCCTACGAGCAGTACTTC. This chain connects TRBV28 to TRBJ2-7, with TRBD1 matching over 12 bases. The CDR3 length is 18 residues. Germline V gene data show CDR1 as MDHEN and CDR2 as SYDVKM. V gave up 7 bases and J gave up 1 base; unmatched junction bases: 14.

The rearrangement uses TRBV9 and TRBJ2-3; 7 bases are a match to TRBD2. Trimming at V came to 6 bases and at J to 1 base, leaving 8 bases not matched to a gene. The CDR3 length is 15 residues. In germline, CDR1 is SGDLS, CDR2 YYNGEE. CDR3 DNA sequence: TGTGCCAGCAACCAAGCGGGAATGGGCACAGATACGCAGTATTTT. Translating gives CASNQAGMGTDTQYF.

This clone appeared once. This rearrangement joins TRBV28 to TRBJ1-6; no firm D call. Germline loops: CDR1 MDHEN, CDR2 SYDVKM. This CDR3 comprises 17 residues. Trimming removed 6 bases at V and 5 bases at J, with 20 bases between. The CDR3 protein is CASRKSPGRGDNSPLHF. DNA of the CDR3: TGTGCCAGCAGAAAGTCACCGGGCCGCGGGGATAATTCACCCCTCCACTTT.

J is TRBJ1-2 and V is TRBV27; 9 bases align to TRBD1. The CDR3 is made up of 16 amino acids. V lost 3 bases, J lost 1 base, and 6 bases stayed unmatched. Germline CDR1 is MNHEY and CDR2 is SMNVEV (reference sequence). The DNA of the CDR3 is TGTGCCAGCAGTTTGGCACAGGGGGCGCGTAACTATGGCTACACCTTC. Translation gives CASSLAQGARNYGYTF.

V is TRBV7-2 and J is TRBJ2-5; 8 nucleotides align to TRBD2. Germline V gives CDR1 SGHTA, CDR2 FQGNSA. The CDR3 extends over 16 amino acids. The V and J ends lost 5 bases and 6 bases, in that order; junction bases with no gene match: 14. In DNA, the CDR3 is TGTGCCAGCAGCCCAGGGGCGGGAGGAATCTCCCAGACCCAGTACTTC. It is translated as CASSPGAGGISQTQYF.

J is TRBJ2-1 and V is TRBV2; 8 bases are a match to TRBD1. The CDR3 has 17 amino acids. Germline assignment: CDR1 SNHLY and CDR2 FYNNEI. The ends lost 1 base at V and 5 bases at J; junction bases unmatched: 10. This CDR3 reads CASSEDSRDRFDNEQFF. CDR3 in DNA: TGTGCCAGCAGTGAAGACTCCCGGGACAGGTTCGACAATGAGCAGTTCTTC.

V and J are TRBV7-9 and TRBJ1-2; D is unclear. Per germline, CDR1 SEHNR and CDR2 FQNEAQ (reference sequence). The CDR3 has 15 residues. V lost 0 bases to trimming and J lost 0 bases, with 8 bases between them. The CDR3 nucleotides read TGTGCCAGCAGCTTAGCAGGAGGACCTAACTATGGCTACACCTTC. Translated: CASSLAGGPNYGYTF.

The chain has TRBV9 and TRBJ2-7, with a tentative D call TRBD2 (6 bases). This CDR3 has 14 amino acids. The ends were cut back, 3 bases at V and 5 bases at J, with 15 bases in the middle. The germline V gene encodes CDR1 SGDLS and CDR2 YYNGEE. Here the CDR3 reads CASSGDWGFHEQYF. The CDR3 nucleotides read TGTGCCAGCAGCGGGGACTGGGGGTTCCACGAGCAGTACTTC.

The CDR3 DNA sequence: TGTGCCAGCAGCTTGGCCTGGGGGGAGGGCTCTTACGAGCAGTACTTC. Its translation: CASSLAWGEGSYEQYF. The chain recombines TRBV5-5 with TRBJ2-7; 7 bases fit TRBD2. This CDR3 spans 16 amino acids. CDR1 is SGHKS, CDR2 YYEKEE, per germline (reference sequence). The V gene end was trimmed by 0 bases and the J gene end by 4 bases; junction bases not matched to a gene: 10.

The rearrangement uses TRBV19 and TRBJ1-2; 7 bases are a match to TRBD1. With V trimmed by 9 bases and J by 4 bases, 17 bases remained unmatched. The CDR3 consists of 16 residues. CDR1 and CDR2 (germline): LNHDA, SQIVND (reference sequence). The CDR3 DNA reads TGTGCCAGCCAAACCACCCGGACAGGAGTAGCCTATGGCTACACCTTC. Its protein is CASQTTRTGVAYGYTF. Variable domain in full (rest from reference TRBV19 and TRBJ1-2): DGGITQSPKYLFRKEGQNVTLSCEQNLNHDAMYWYRQDPGQGLRLIYYSQIVNDFQKGDIAEGYSVSREKKESFPLTVTSAQKNPTAFYLCASQTTRTGVAYGYTFGSGTRLTVV.

The chain couples TRBV9 to TRBJ2-1; the D gene is possibly TRBD1 (6 bases). V lost 3 bases, J lost 8 bases, and 9 bases lay in between. This CDR3 is 12 amino acids long. CDR1 SGDLS and CDR2 YYNGEE come from the germline V gene. For the CDR3, the DNA is TGTGCCAGCAGCGCCAACAGGGATGAGCAGTTCTTC. Its protein is CASSANRDEQFF.

In its sample, this clone was seen a few times. This chain joins TRBV29-1 and TRBJ2-7; 7 bases are a match to TRBD1. The ends lost 4 bases at V and 2 bases at J; junction bases unmatched: 2. Germline CDR1 SQVTM, CDR2 ANQGSEA. There are 12 residues in the CDR3. The CDR3, as DNA: TGCAGCGTTGGGGGACAGACCTACGAGCAGTACTTC. As protein: CSVGGQTYEQYF.

The rearrangement uses TRBV3-1 (or the pseudogene TRBV3-2) and TRBJ2-4; D perhaps matches TRBD2 (5 bases). Germline CDR1 LGHDT, CDR2 YNNKEL (reference sequence). Deletions cut 1 base from V and 1 base from J, with 5 bases between. This CDR3 is built from 14 residues. As DNA, the CDR3 is TGTGCCAGCAGCCAAGGCGGGGCCAAAAACATTCAGTACTTC. Translated, it gives CASSQGGAKNIQYF.

The rearrangement uses TRBV7-9 and TRBJ2-1; TRBD2 matches 10 bases. This CDR3 is built from 15 residues. Trimming cost V 5 bases and J 3 bases; bases outside gene matches: 4. Germline CDR1 is SEHNR and CDR2 is FQNEAQ (reference sequence). The CDR3 sequence: CASSPLAGDYNEQFF. The CDR3 DNA follows: TGTGCCAGCAGCCCCCTAGCGGGGGACTACAATGAGCAGTTCTTC.

The J gene is TRBJ2-1, the V gene TRBV6-2 or TRBV6-3; a possible D gene is TRBD2 (6 bases). Germline lookup yields CDR1 MNHEY and CDR2 SVGEGT. CDR3 length: 18 amino acids. The V end was cut by 5 bases, the J end by 3 bases, with 23 bases between. CDR3 DNA: TGTGCCAGCAGTGACACCCCTGCGCGGAGGAGGGGCTACAATGAGCAGTTCTTC. Encoded protein: CASSDTPARRRGYNEQFF.

Concerning this clone itself: This CDR3 is also generated by other DNA sequences in the sample. V is TRBV11-3 and J is TRBJ1-1, with 10 bases aligning to TRBD1. This CDR3 contains 14 residues. Germline values: CDR1 SGHNT, CDR2 YENEEA. J was trimmed by 4 bases and V by 2 bases; bases with no gene match: 1. The CDR3: CASSLRTGGTEAFF. CDR3 nucleotides: TGTGCCAGCAGCTTACGGACAGGGGGCACTGAAGCTTTCTTT.